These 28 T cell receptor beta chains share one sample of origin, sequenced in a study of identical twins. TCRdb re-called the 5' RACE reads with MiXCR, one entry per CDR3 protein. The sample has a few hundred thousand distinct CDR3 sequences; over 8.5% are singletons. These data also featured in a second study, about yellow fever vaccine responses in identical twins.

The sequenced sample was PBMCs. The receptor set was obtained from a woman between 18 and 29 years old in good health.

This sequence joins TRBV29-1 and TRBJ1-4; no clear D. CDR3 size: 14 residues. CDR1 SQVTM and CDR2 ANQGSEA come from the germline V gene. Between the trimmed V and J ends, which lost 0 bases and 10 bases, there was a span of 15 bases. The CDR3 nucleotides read TGCAGCGTTGAAGATGGTTCGCCCGTGGGAAAACTGTTTTTT. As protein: CSVEDGSPVGKLFF.

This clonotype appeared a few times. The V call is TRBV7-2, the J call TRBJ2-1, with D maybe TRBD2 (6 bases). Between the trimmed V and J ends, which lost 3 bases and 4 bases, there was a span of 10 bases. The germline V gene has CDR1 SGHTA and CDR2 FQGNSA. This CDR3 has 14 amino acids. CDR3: CASSLTRLYNEQFF. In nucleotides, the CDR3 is TGTGCCAGCAGCTTGACTAGATTGTACAATGAGCAGTTCTTC.

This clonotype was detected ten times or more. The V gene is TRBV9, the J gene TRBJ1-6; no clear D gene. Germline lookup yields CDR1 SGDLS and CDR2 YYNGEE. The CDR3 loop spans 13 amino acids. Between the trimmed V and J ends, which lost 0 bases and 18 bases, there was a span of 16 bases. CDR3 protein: CASSVASNGSPHF. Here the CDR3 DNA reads TGTGCCAGCAGCGTAGCTTCAAACGGCTCTCCCCACTTT.

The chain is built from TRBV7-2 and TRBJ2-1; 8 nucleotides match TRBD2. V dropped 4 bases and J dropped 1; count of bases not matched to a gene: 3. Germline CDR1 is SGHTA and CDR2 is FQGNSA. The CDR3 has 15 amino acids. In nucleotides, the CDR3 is TGTGCCAGCAGCTCGGTAGCGGGATCCTACAATGAGCAGTTCTTC. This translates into CASSSVAGSYNEQFF.

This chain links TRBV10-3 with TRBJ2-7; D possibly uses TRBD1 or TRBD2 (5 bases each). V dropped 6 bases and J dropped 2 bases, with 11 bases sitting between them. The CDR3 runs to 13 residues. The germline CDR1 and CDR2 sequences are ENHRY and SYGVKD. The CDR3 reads CAIRRGETYEQYF. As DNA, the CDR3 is TGTGCCATCAGGCGAGGGGAGACCTACGAGCAGTACTTC.

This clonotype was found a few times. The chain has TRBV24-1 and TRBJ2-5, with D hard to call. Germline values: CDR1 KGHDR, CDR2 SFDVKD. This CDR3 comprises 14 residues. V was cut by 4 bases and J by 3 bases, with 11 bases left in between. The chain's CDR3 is CATSEPDGEETQYF. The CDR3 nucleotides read TGTGCCACCAGTGAGCCGGACGGCGAAGAGACCCAGTACTTC.

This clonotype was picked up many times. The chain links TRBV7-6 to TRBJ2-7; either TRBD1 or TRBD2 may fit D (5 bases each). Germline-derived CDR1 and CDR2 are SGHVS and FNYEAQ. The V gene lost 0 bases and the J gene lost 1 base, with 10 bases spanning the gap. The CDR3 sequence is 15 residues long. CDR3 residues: CASSLAGAESYEQYF. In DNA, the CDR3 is TGTGCCAGCAGCTTAGCCGGGGCTGAATCCTACGAGCAGTACTTC.

The CDR3 nucleotides are TGTGCCAGCAGCCAAGGGACAGGGTATGGTCAGCCCCAGCATTTT. It is translated as CASSQGTGYGQPQHF. This rearrangement joins TRBV4-2 to TRBJ1-5; the match to TRBD1 covers 8 bases. Germline assignment: CDR1 LGHNA and CDR2 YNFKEQ. The CDR3 sequence is 15 residues long. J gave up 6 bases and V 1 base, and 5 bases lay outside the gene matches.

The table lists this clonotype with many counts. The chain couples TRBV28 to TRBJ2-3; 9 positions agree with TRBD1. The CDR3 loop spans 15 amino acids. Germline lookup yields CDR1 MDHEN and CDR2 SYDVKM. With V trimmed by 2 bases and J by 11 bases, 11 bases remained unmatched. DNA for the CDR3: TGTGCCAGCAGTTTACGGACCGGGACAGGGCAGAAGCAGTATTTT. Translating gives CASSLRTGTGQKQYF.

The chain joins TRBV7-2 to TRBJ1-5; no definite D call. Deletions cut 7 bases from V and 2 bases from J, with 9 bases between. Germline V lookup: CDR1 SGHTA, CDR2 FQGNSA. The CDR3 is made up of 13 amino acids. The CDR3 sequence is CASTGEGNQPQHF. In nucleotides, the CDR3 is TGTGCCAGCACCGGGGAGGGCAATCAGCCCCAGCATTTT.

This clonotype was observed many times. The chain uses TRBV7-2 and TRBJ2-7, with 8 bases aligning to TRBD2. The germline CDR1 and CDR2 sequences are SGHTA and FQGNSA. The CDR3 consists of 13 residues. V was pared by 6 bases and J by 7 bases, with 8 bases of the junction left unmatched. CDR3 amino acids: CASRPTGGAEQYF. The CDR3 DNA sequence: TGTGCCAGCAGACCAACGGGGGGGGCGGAGCAGTACTTC.

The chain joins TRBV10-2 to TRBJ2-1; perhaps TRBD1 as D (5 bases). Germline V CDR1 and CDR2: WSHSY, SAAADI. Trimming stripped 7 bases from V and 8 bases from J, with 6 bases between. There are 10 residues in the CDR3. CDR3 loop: CASKGYEQFF. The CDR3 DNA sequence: TGCGCCAGCAAGGGGTATGAGCAGTTCTTC.

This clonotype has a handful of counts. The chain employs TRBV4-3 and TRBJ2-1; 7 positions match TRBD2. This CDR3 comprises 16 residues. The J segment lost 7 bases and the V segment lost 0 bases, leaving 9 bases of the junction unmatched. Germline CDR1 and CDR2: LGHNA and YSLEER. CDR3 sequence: CASSQDAGEDSNEQFF. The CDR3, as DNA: TGCGCCAGCAGCCAAGATGCGGGAGAGGATTCAAATGAGCAGTTCTTC.

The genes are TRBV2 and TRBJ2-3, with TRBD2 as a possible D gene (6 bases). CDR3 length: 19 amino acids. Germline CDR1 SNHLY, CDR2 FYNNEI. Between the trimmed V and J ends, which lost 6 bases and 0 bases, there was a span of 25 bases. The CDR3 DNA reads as TGTGCCAGCAGGTTAAGCGGGTGGACCCTTAGCGCTAGCACAGATACGCAGTATTTT. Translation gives CASRLSGWTLSASTDTQYF. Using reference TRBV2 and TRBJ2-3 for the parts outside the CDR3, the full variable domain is EPEVTQTPSHQVTQMGQEVILRCVPISNHLYFYWYRQILGQKVEFLVSFYNNEISEKSEIFDDQFSVERPDGSNFTLKIRSTKLEDSAMYFCASRLSGWTLSASTDTQYFGPGTRLTVL.

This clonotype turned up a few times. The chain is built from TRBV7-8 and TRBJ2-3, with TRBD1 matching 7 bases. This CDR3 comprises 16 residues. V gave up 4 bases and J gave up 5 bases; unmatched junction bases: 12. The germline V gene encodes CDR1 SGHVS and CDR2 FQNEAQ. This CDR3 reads CASSSVLPGQLDTQYF. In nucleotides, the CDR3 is TGTGCCAGCAGCTCAGTCCTGCCGGGACAGTTAGATACGCAGTATTTT. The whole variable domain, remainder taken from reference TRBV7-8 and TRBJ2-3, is GAGVSQSPRYKVAKRGQDVALRCDPISGHVSLFWYQQALGQGPEFLTYFQNEAQLDKSGLPSDRFFAERPEGSVSTLKIQRTQQEDSAVYLCASSSVLPGQLDTQYFGPGTRLTVL.

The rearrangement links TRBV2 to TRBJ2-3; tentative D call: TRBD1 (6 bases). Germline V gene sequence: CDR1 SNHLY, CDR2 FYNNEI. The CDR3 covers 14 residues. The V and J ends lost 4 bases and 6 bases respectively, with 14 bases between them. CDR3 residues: CASSGGQGLDTQYF. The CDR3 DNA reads TGTGCCAGCAGTGGGGGCCAGGGGCTGGATACGCAGTATTTT. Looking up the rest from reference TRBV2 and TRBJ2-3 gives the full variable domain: EPEVTQTPSHQVTQMGQEVILRCVPISNHLYFYWYRQILGQKVEFLVSFYNNEISEKSEIFDDQFSVERPDGSNFTLKIRSTKLEDSAMYFCASSGGQGLDTQYFGPGTRLTVL.

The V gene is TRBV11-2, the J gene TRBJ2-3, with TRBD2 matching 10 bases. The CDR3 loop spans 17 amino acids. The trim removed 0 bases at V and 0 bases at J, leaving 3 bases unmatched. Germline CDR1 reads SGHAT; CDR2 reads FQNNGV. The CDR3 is CASSLDTTSGSTDTQYF. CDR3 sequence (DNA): TGTGCCAGCAGCTTAGATACGACTAGCGGGAGCACAGATACGCAGTATTTT.

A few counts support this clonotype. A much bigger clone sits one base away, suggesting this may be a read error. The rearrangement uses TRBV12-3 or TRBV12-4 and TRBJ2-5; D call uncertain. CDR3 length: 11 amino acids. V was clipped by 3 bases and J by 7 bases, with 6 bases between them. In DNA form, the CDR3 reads TGTGCCAGCAGTTTTGTCGGGACCCAGTACTTC. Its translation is CASSFVGTQYF.

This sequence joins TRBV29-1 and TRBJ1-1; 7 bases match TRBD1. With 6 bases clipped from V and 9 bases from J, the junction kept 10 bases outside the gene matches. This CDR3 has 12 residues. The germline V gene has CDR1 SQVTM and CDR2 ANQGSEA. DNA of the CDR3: TGCAGCGTGACCGAAAGACAGGGACAAGCTTTCTTT. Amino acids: CSVTERQGQAFF.

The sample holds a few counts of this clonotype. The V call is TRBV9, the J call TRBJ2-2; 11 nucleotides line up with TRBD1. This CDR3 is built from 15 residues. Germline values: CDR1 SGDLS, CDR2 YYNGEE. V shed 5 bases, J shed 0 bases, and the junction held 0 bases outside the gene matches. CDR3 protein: CASRGQGANTGELFF. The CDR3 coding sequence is TGTGCCAGCAGGGGACAGGGGGCGAACACCGGGGAGCTGTTTTTT.

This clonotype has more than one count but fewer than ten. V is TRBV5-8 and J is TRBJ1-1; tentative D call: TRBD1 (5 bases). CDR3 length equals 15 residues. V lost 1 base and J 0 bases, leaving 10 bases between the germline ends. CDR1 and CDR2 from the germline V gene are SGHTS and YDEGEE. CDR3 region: CASSLTNRLNTEAFF. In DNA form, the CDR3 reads TGTGCCAGCAGCTTGACGAACAGGTTGAACACTGAAGCTTTCTTT.

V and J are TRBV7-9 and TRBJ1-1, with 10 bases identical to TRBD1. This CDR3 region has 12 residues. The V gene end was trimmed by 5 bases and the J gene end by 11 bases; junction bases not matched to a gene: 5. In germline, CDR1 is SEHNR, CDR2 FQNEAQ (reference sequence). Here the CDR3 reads CASSPGTGEAFF. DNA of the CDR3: TGTGCCAGCAGCCCTGGGACAGGGGAGGCTTTCTTT.

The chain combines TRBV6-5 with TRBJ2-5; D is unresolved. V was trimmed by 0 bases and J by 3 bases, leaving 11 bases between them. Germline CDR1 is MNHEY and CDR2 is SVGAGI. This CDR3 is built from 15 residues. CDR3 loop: CASSYSSTREETQYF. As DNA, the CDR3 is TGTGCCAGCAGTTACTCGAGTACCCGAGAAGAGACCCAGTACTTC.

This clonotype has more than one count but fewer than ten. The CDR3 DNA reads TGTGCCAGCAGCGCCGGGACAGGGATAAATGAGCAGTTCTTC. This gives the protein CASSAGTGINEQFF. This sequence joins TRBV7-8 and TRBJ2-1; 9 positions match TRBD1. Germline V gives CDR1 SGHVS, CDR2 FQNEAQ. With V trimmed by 5 bases and J by 7 bases, 6 bases remained unmatched. The CDR3 consists of 14 residues.

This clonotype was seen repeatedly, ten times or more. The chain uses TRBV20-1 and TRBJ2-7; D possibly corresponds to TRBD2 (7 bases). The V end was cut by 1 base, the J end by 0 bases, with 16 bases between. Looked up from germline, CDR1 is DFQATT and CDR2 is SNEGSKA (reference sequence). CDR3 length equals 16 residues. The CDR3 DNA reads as TGCAGTGCTAGAGGGGCGGGGGCCCGTAGCTCCTACGAGCAGTACTTC. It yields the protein CSARGAGARSSYEQYF.

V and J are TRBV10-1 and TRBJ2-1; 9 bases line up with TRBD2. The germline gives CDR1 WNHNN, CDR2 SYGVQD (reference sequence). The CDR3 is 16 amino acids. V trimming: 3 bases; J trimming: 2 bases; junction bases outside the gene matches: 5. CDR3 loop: CASSDLLAGTYNEQFF. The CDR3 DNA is TGCGCCAGCAGTGATCTACTAGCGGGCACCTACAATGAGCAGTTCTTC.

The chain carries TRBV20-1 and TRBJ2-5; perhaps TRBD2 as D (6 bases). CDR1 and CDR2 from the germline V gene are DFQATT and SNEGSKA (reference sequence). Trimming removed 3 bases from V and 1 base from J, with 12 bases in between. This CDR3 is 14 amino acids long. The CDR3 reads CSARWDLAQETQYF. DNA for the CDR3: TGCAGTGCTAGGTGGGACTTAGCCCAAGAGACCCAGTACTTC.

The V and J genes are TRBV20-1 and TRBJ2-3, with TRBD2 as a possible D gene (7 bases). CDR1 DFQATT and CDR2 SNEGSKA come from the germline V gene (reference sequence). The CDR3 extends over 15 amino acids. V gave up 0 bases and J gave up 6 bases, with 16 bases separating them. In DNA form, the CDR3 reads TGCAGTGCTAGAGATAACGGCGGGGGCTTTGATACGCAGTATTTT. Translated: CSARDNGGGFDTQYF.